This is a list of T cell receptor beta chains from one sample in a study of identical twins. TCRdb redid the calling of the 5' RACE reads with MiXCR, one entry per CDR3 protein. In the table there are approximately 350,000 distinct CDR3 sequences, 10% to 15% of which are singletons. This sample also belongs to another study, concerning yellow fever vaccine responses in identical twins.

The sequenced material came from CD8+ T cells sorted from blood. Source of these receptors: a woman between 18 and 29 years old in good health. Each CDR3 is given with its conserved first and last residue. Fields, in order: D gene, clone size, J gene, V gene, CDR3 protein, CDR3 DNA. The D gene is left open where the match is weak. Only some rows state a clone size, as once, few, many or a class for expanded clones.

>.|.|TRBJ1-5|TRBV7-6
CASSSRGRTGNQPQHF
TGTGCCAGCAGCTCTCGGGGGAGAACGGGCAATCAGCCCCAGCATTTT
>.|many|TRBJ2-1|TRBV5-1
CASGTGYNEQFF
TGCGCCAGCGGAACAGGGTACAATGAGCAGTTCTTC
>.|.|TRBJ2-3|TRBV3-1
CASSAEGGFTDTQYF
TGTGCCAGCAGCGCAGAGGGGGGATTCACAGATACGCAGTATTTT
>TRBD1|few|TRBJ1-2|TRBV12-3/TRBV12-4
CASSLWDSSGYTF
TGTGCCAGCAGTTTATGGGACAGCAGTGGCTACACCTTC
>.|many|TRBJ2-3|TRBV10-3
CAITDGGRTDTQYF
TGTGCCATCACGGACGGGGGGCGCACAGATACGCAGTATTTT
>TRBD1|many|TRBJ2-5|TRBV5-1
CASSLGQVQETQYF
TGCGCCAGCAGCCTTGGACAGGTCCAAGAGACCCAGTACTTC
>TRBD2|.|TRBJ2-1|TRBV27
CASSLRGRATQEQFF
TGTGCCAGCAGTTTAAGAGGGAGGGCTACACAGGAACAGTTCTTC
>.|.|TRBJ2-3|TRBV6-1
CASSGLGRWGTDTQYF
TGTGCCAGCAGTGGCCTGGGCCGTTGGGGCACAGATACGCAGTATTTT
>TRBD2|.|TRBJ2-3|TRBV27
CASSLSASGTGDTQYF
TGTGCCAGCAGTTTATCGGCTAGCGGGACCGGGGATACGCAGTATTTT
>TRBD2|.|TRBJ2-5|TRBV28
CASSLSAGGGQETQYF
TGTGCCAGCAGTTTATCGGCGGGAGGGGGCCAAGAGACCCAGTACTTC
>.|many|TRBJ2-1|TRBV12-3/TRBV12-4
CASSLGVGNEQFF
TGTGCCAGCAGTTTAGGGGTAGGCAATGAGCAGTTCTTC
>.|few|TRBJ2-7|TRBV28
CASRRTGNYEQYF
TGTGCCAGCAGGAGAACGGGAAACTACGAGCAGTACTTC
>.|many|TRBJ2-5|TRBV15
CATSRVEGPETQYF
TGTGCCACCAGCAGAGTGGAGGGACCAGAGACCCAGTACTTC
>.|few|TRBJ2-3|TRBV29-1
CSVILATPSTDTQYF
TGCAGCGTGATCCTAGCGACTCCTAGCACAGATACGCAGTATTTT
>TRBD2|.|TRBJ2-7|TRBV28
CASIGGGERGGQYF
TGTGCCAGCATCGGGGGGGGAGAAAGGGGAGGGCAGTACTTC
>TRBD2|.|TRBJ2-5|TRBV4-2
CASSLRTSGEETQYF
TGTGCCAGCAGCCTAAGGACTAGCGGGGAAGAGACCCAGTACTTC
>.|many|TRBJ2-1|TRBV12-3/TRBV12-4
CASSFRDEQFF
TGTGCCAGCAGTTTTAGGGATGAGCAGTTCTTC
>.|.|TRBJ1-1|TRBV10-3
CAISESGGVKRVAEAFF
TGTGCCATCAGTGAGTCGGGAGGAGTGAAACGGGTCGCTGAAGCTTTCTTT
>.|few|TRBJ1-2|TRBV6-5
CASSYSTGKSYTF
TGTGCCAGCAGTTACTCTACCGGGAAAAGCTACACCTTC
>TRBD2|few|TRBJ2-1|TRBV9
CASSVLTSGYNEQFF
TGTGCCAGCAGCGTCTTGACTAGCGGTTACAATGAGCAGTTCTTC
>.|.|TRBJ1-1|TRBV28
CASSSERVWNTEAFF
TGTGCCAGCAGCAGCGAACGGGTATGGAACACTGAAGCTTTCTTT
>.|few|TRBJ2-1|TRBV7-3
CASSSTAGYNEQFF
TGTGCCAGCAGCTCCACCGCGGGGTACAATGAGCAGTTCTTC
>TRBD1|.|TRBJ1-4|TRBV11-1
CASSHRDRTTATNEKLFF
TGTGCCAGCAGCCACCGGGACAGGACGACCGCAACTAATGAAAAACTGTTTTTT
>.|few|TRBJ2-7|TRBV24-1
CATSDLKDEQYF
TGTGCCACCAGTGATTTGAAAGACGAGCAGTACTTC
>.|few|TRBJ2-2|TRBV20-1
CSARDLDGGELFF
TGCAGTGCTAGAGATCTGGATGGCGGGGAGCTGTTTTTT
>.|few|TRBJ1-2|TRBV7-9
CASSLGSDWNGYTF
TGTGCCAGCAGCTTAGGGTCAGACTGGAATGGCTACACCTTC
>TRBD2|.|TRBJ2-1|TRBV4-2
CASSQGLAQEGFF
TGTGCCAGCAGCCAGGGACTAGCGCAAGAGGGGTTCTTC
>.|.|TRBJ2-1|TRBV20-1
CSAFPGHGRNEQFF
TGCAGTGCTTTTCCGGGACACGGGAGGAATGAGCAGTTCTTC
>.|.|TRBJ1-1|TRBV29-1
CSVDGDWGEAFF
TGCAGCGTTGACGGGGATTGGGGTGAAGCTTTCTTT
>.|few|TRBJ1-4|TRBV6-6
CASSFLEKLFF
TGTGCCAGCAGTTTCCTAGAAAAACTGTTTTTT
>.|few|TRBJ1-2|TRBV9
CASSVAEGHRRDYGYTF
TGTGCCAGCAGCGTAGCTGAGGGACACAGGAGAGACTATGGCTACACCTTC
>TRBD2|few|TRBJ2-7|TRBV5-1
CASSIPLAGGPRNEQYF
TGCGCCAGCAGCATCCCTTTAGCGGGAGGGCCGAGAAACGAGCAGTACTTC
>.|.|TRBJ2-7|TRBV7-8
CASSLYWLCEQYF
TGTGCCAGCAGCTTATACTGGTTATGCGAGCAGTACTTC
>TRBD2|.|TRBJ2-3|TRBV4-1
CASSQEGLAGSTDTQYF
TGCGCCAGCAGCCAAGAGGGGCTAGCGGGGAGCACAGATACGCAGTATTTT
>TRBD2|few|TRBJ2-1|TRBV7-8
CASREDAYNEQFF
TGTGCCAGCCGGGAGGACGCCTACAATGAGCAGTTCTTC
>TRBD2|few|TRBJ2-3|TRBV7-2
CASSSTWASGGADTQYF
TGTGCCAGCAGTTCTACCTGGGCCAGCGGGGGGGCAGATACGCAGTATTTT
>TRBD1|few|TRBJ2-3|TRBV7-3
CASSLTGGATDTQYF
TGTGCCAGCAGCCTTACAGGGGGCGCAACAGATACGCAGTATTTT
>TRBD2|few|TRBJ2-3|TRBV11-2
CASSLEVGLVPVNADTQYF
TGTGCCAGCAGCTTAGAGGTCGGACTAGTTCCCGTTAACGCAGATACGCAGTATTTT
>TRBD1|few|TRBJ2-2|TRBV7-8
CASSFMVAGGDTGELFF
TGTGCCAGCAGCTTTATGGTAGCAGGGGGCGACACCGGGGAGCTGTTTTTT
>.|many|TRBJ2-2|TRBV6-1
CASSEGHTETGELFF
TGTGCCAGCAGTGAAGGTCACACGGAAACCGGGGAGCTGTTTTTT
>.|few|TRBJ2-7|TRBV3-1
CASSQDWAGNEQYF
TGTGCCAGCAGCCAAGATTGGGCAGGTAACGAGCAGTACTTC
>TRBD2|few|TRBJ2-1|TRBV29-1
CSVVSGGADEQFF
TGCAGCGTCGTTAGCGGGGGGGCCGATGAGCAGTTCTTC
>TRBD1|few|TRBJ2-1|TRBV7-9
CASSGNRGSSYNEQFF
TGTGCCAGCAGCGGCAACAGGGGTAGCTCCTACAATGAGCAGTTCTTC
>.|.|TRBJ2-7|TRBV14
CASSPRDHPGREQYF
TGTGCCAGCAGCCCTCGGGACCACCCGGGGAGGGAGCAGTACTTC
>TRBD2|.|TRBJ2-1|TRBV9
CASSPGLAGGPSYNEQFF
TGTGCCAGCAGCCCGGGACTAGCGGGAGGCCCCTCCTACAATGAGCAGTTCTTC
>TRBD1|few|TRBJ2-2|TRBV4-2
CASSQPTGAFTGELFF
TGTGCCAGCAGCCAACCGACAGGGGCCTTCACCGGGGAGCTGTTTTTT
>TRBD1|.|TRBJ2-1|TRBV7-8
CASSSDRAPYNEQFF
TGTGCCAGCAGCTCGGACAGGGCACCCTACAATGAGCAGTTCTTC
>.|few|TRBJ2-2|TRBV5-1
CASSSDSFTGELFF
TGCGCCAGCAGTTCGGACAGTTTCACCGGGGAGCTGTTTTTT
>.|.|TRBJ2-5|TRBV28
CASSLDAGQETQYF
TGTGCCAGCAGTTTAGATGCAGGACAAGAGACCCAGTACTTC